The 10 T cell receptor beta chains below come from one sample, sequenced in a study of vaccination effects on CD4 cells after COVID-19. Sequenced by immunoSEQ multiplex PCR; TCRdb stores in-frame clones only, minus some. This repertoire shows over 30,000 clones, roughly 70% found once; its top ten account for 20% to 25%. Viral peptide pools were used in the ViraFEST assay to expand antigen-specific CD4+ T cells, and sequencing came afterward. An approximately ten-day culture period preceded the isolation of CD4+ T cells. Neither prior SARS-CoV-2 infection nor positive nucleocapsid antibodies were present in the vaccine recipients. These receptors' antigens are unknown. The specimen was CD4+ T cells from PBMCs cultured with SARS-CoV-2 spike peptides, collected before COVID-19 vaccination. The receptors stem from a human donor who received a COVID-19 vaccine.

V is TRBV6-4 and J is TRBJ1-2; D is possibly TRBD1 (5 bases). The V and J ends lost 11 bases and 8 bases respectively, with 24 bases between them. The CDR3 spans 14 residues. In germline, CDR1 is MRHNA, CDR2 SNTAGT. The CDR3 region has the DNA TGTGCCGCAGTAACGAGGCCCGGGGCATCAGGCTACACCTTC. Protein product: CAAVTRPGASGYTF.

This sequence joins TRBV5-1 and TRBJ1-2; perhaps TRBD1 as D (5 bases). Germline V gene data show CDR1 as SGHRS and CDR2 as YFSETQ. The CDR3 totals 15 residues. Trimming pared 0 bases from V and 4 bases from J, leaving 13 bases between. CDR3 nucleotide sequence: TGCGCCAGCAGCTTGGCCGGGGACCTGGGCTATGGCTACACCTTC. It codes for CASSLAGDLGYGYTF. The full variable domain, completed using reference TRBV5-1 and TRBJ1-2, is KAGVTQTPRYLIKTRGQQVTLSCSPISGHRSVSWYQQTPGQGLQFLFEYFSETQRNKGNFPGRFSGRQFSNSRSEMNVSTLELGDSALYLCASSLAGDLGYGYTFGSGTRLTVV.

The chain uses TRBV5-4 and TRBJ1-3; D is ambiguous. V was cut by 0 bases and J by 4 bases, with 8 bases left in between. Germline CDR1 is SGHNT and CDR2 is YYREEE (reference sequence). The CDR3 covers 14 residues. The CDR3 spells CASSLGPLGNTIYF. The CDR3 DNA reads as TGTGCCAGCAGCTTGGGGCCCCTAGGAAACACCATATATTTT. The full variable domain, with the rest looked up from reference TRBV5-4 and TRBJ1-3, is ETGVTQSPTHLIKTRGQQVTLRCSSQSGHNTVSWYQQALGQGPQFIFQYYREEENGRGNFPPRFSGLQFPNYSSELNVNALELDDSALYLCASSLGPLGNTIYFGEGSWLTVV.

The CDR3 is CASRWGGADTQYF. For the CDR3, the DNA is TGTGCCAGCAGATGGGGAGGCGCAGATACGCAGTATTTT. The chain links TRBV7-9 to TRBJ2-3; D may be TRBD2 (6 bases). Germline V gives CDR1 SEHNR, CDR2 FQNEAQ (reference sequence). The V and J ends lost 6 bases and 4 bases respectively, with 11 bases between them. The CDR3 loop spans 13 amino acids.

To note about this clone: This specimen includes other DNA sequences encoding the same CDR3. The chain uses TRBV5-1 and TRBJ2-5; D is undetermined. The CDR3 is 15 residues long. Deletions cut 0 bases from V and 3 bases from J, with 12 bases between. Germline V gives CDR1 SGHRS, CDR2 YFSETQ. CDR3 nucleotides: TGCGCCAGCAGCTTGGGAACCGGGCGTGAAGAGACCCAGTACTTC. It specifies CASSLGTGREETQYF. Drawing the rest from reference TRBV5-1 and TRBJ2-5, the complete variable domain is KAGVTQTPRYLIKTRGQQVTLSCSPISGHRSVSWYQQTPGQGLQFLFEYFSETQRNKGNFPGRFSGRQFSNSRSEMNVSTLELGDSALYLCASSLGTGREETQYFGPGTRLLVL.

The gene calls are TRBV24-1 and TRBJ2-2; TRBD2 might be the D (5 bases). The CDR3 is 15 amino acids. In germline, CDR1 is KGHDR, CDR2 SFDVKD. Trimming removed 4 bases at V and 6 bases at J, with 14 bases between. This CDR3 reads CATSDARGVAGELFF. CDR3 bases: TGTGCCACCAGTGACGCCCGGGGTGTCGCCGGGGAGCTGTTTTTT.

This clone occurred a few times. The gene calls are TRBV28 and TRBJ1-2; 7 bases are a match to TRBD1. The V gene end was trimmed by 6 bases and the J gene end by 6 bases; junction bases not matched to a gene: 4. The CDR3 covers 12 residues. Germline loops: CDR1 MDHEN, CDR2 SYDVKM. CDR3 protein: CASRPTGHGYTF. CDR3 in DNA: TGTGCCAGCAGACCGACAGGGCATGGCTACACCTTC.

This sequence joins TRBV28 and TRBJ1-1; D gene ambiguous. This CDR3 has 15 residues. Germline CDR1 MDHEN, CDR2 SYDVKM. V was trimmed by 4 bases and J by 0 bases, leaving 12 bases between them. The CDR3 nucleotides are TGTGCCAGCAGTTCCCCCTGGACCCTGAACACTGAAGCTTTCTTT. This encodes CASSSPWTLNTEAFF.

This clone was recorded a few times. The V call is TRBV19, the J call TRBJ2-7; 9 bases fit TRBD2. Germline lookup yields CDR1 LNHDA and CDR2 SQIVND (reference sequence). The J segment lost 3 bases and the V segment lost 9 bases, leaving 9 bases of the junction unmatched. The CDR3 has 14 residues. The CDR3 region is CASRSLAGSYEQYF. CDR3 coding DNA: TGTGCCAGCCGCAGCCTAGCGGGGAGCTACGAGCAGTACTTC.

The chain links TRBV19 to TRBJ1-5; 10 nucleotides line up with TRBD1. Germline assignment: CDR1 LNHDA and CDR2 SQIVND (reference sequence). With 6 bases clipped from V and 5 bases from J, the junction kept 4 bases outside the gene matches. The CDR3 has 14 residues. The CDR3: CASSRDRGHQPQHF. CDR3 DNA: TGTGCCAGTAGCCGGGACAGGGGACATCAGCCCCAGCATTTT. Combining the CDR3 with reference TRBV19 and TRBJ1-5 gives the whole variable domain DGGITQSPKYLFRKEGQNVTLSCEQNLNHDAMYWYRQDPGQGLRLIYYSQIVNDFQKGDIAEGYSVSREKKESFPLTVTSAQKNPTAFYLCASSRDRGHQPQHFGDGTRLSIL.